This T cell receptor beta chain is drawn from a study of blood T cells in healthy people across ages. It was with a sample-barcoded 5' primer and a J-beta primer mix that a second PCR of roughly 6 to 11 cycles was run. At least 2.5 million CDR3-containing paired-end reads were obtained per sample. TCRdb independently ran MiXCR on the 5' RACE reads; one entry per CDR3 protein. The sample has about a million distinct CDR3 sequences, approximately 38% seen once. General study findings and limits: No conclusive comparison of naive versus antigen-experienced cells was possible with unsorted PBMCs.

This clonotype was seen a handful of times. Its cognate antigen is unknown. V shed 4 bases and J 2 bases; nucleotides not matched to a gene: 6. CDR3 length: 16 residues. This chain uses TRBV12-3 or TRBV12-4 with TRBJ2-1; 9 nucleotides line up with TRBD1. This TCR was sampled from a man younger than 30 in good health. The specimen was blood. As DNA, the CDR3 is TGTGCCAGCAGTTCGAACCGGGACAGGGCCTACAATGAGCAGTTCTTC. It is translated as CASSSNRDRAYNEQFF.